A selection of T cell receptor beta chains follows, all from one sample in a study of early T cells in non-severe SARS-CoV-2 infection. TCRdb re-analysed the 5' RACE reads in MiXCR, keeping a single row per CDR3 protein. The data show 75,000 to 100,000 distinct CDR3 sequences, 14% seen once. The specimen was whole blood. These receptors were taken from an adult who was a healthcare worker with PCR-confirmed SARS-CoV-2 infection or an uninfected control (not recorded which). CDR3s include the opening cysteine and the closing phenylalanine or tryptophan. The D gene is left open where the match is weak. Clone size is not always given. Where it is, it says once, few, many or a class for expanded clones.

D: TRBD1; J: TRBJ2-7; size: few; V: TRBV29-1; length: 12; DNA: TGCAGCGGAGGGACAGGAATATACGAGCAGTACTTC; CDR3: CSGGTGIYEQYF
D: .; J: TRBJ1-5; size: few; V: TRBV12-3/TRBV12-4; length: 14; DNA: TGTGCCAGCAGTTTAAGGGCCATCAATCAGCCCCAGCATTTT; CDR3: CASSLRAINQPQHF
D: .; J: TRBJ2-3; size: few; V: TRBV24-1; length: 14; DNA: TGTGCCACCAGTGATTCGTCTATGGGAGATACGCAGTATTTT; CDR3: CATSDSSMGDTQYF
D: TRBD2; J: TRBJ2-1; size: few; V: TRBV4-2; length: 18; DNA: TGTGCCAGCAGCCAAGATCTCTTTAGTAGCGGGAGGGCTTATGAGCAGTTCTTC; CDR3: CASSQDLFSSGRAYEQFF
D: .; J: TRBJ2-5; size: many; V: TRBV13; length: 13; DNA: TGTGCCAGCAGCTTAGGCGAAAGGGAGACCCAGTACTTC; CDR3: CASSLGERETQYF
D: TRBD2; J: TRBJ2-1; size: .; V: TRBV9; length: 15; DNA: TGTGCCAGCAGCGATCGACTAGCGGGAGGGAAGGAGCAGTTCTTC; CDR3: CASSDRLAGGKEQFF
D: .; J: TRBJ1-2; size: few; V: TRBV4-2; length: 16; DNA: TGTGCCAGCAGCCAAGAGGCAGGGGATGGTACCTATGGCTACACCTTC; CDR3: CASSQEAGDGTYGYTF
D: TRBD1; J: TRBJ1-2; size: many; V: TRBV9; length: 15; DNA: TGTGCCAGCAGCGTAGAGACAGGGACGTACTATGGCTACACCTTC; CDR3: CASSVETGTYYGYTF
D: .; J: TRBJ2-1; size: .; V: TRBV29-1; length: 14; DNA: TGCAGCGTTGTTAGCTGGGGGGGCACGAATGAGCAGTTCTTC; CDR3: CSVVSWGGTNEQFF
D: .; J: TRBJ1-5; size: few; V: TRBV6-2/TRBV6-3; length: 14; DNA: TGTGCCAGCAGTTACGGGGCTAGCAATCAGCCCCAGCATTTT; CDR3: CASSYGASNQPQHF
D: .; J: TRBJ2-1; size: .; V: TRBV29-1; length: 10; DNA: TGCAGCGTTGATCGGTATGAGCAGTTCTTC; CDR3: CSVDRYEQFF
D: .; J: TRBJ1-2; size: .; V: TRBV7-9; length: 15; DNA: TGTGCCAGCAGCATCGGGACAAGACAGACCTATGGCTACACCTTC; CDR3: CASSIGTRQTYGYTF
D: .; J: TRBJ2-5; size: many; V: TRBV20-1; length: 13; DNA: TGCAGTGCTAACGAACAGGTCCAAGAGACCCAGTACTTC; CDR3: CSANEQVQETQYF
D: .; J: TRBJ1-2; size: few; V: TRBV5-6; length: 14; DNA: TGTGCCAGCAGTCCCATGGCCCACTCTCTGGGGCTCACCTTC; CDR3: CASSPMAHSLGLTF
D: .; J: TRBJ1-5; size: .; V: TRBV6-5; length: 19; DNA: TGTGCCAGCAGTTACTCGAGCCCCACCTCTAGGCATAGCAATCAGCCCCAGCATTTT; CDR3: CASSYSSPTSRHSNQPQHF
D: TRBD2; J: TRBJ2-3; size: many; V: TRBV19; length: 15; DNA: TGTGCCAGTAGTCTCGCAGCGGGAGCGGGAGATACGCAGTATTTT; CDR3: CASSLAAGAGDTQYF
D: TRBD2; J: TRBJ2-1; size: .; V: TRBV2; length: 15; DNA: TGTGCCAGCAGTGAATTAACTAGCGCCAGGAATGAGCAGTTCTTC; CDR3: CASSELTSARNEQFF
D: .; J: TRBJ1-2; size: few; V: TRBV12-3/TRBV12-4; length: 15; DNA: TGTGCCAGCTCCAACCGGGCCAGCTCTAACTATGGCTACACCTTC; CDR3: CASSNRASSNYGYTF
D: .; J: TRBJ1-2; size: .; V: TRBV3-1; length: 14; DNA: TGTGCCAGCAGCCAAGATTACCGGATCCCTGGCTACACCTTC; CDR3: CASSQDYRIPGYTF
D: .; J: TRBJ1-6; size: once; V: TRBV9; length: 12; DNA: TGTGCCAGCAGCGTAGGCCGGGAACCCCTCCACTTT; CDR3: CASSVGREPLHF
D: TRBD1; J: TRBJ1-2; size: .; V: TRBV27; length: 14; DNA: TGTGCCAGCAGTTTACTTGGGACAGGCTATGGCTACACCTTC; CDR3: CASSLLGTGYGYTF
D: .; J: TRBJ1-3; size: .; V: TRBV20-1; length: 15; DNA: TGCAGTGCCCCCCTTGGGTTAAGCTCTGGAAACACCATATATTTT; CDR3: CSAPLGLSSGNTIYF
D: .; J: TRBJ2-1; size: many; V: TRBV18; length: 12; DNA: TGTGCCAGCTCACCAGGGTACAATGAGCAGTTCTTC; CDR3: CASSPGYNEQFF
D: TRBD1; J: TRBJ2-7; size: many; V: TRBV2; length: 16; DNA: TGTGCCAGCAGAGGGGGACAGGGAAGGACTCCCTACGAGCAGTACTTC; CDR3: CASRGGQGRTPYEQYF
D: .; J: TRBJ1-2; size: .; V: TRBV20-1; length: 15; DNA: TGCAGTGCTAGAGATCTGAAGGATTTGAACTATGGCTACACCTTC; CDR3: CSARDLKDLNYGYTF
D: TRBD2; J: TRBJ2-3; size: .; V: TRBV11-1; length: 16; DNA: TGTGCCAGCAGCTTACGGCTAGCGGGAGAGGGAGATACGCAGTATTTT; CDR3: CASSLRLAGEGDTQYF
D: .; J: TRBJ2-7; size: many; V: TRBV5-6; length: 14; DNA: TGTGCCAGCAGCTTGGGTTGGAAGACCTACGAGCAGTACTTC; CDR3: CASSLGWKTYEQYF
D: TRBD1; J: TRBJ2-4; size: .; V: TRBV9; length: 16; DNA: TGTGCCAGCAGCGTAAACCACAGGGGGCAAGAAAACATTCAGTACTTC; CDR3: CASSVNHRGQENIQYF
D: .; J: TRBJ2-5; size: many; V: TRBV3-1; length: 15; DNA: TGTGCCAGCAGCCAAGATGTAGCCAGGGGAGAGACCCAGTACTTC; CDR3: CASSQDVARGETQYF
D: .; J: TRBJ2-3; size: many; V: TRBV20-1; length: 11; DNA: TGCAGTGCCGAAACCACAGATACGCAGTATTTT; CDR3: CSAETTDTQYF
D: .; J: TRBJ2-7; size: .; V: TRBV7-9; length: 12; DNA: TGTGCCAGCGGGGAGGGGGCCAGCGAGCAGTACTTC; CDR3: CASGEGASEQYF
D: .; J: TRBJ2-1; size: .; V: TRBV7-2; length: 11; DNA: TGTGCCAGCAGCACCCGACTGGAGCAGTTCTTC; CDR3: CASSTRLEQFF